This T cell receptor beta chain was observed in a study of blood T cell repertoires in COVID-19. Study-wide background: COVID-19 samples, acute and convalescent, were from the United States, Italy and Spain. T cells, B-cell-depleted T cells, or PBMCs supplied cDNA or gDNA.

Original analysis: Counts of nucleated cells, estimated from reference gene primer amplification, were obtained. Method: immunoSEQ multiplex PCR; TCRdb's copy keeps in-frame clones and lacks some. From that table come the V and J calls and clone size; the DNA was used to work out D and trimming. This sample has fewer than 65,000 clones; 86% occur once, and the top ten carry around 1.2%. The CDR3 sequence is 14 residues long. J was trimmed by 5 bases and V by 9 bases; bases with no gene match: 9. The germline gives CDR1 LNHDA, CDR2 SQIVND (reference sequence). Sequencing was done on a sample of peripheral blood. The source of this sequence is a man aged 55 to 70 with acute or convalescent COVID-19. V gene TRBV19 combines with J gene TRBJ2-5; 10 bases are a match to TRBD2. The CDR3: CASSVAGGMETQYF. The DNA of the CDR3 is TGTGCCAGCTCGGTAGCGGGAGGTATGGAGACCCAGTACTTC.